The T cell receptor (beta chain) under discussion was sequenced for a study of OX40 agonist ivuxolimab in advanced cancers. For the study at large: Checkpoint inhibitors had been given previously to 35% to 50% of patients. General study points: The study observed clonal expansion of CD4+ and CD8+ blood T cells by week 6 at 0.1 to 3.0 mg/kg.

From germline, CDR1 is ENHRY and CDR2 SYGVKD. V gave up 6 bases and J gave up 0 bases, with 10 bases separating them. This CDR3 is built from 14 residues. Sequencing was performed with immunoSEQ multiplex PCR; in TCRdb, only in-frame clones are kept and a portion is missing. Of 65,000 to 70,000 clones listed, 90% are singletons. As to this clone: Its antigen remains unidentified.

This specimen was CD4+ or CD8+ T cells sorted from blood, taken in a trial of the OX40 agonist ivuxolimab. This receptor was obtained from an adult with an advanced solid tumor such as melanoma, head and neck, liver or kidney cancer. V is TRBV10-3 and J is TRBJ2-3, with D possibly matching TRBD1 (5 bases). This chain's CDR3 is CAIRQGWSTDTQYF. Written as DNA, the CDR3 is TGTGCCATCAGGCAGGGATGGAGCACAGATACGCAGTATTTT.